The 7 T cell receptor beta chains below were found in one sample sequenced in a study of shared clonotypes between healthy human individuals (TCRdb year 2020). CD8 naive samples consisted of CD45RO-negative cells that were positively selected for CCR7, yielding a CD45RA+CCR7+ population without TemRA cells. Library generation was performed with the immunoSEQ multiplex PCR assay. TCRdb took this table from immuneACCESS and kept in-frame rearrangements with V and J called. Such tables lack part of the clones; where checked against another copy, unresolved V genes explain under half of the gap, and the rest is unexplained. For this sample the table gives about 1,800,000 clones, of which about 95% were detected only once. The ten largest clonotypes hold under 1.5% of the sample. The sequenced sample consisted of naive CD8+ T cells sorted from blood. Per the publication, the cell subset or site label means: CD45RA+CCR7+. These receptors all come from a man aged 18-30 years in good health.

The chain employs TRBV28 and TRBJ1-3; no reliable D call. Germline CDR1 reads MDHEN; CDR2 reads SYDVKM. V was shortened by 6 bases and J by 3 bases, with 15 bases between the two germline ends. The CDR3 covers 15 residues. The CDR3 region is CASSLNNVVGNTIYF. The CDR3 DNA is TGTGCCAGCAGCCTGAACAACGTCGTTGGAAACACCATATATTTT.

V is TRBV7-2 and J is TRBJ2-7; D is unresolved. Germline CDR1 reads SGHTA; CDR2 reads FQGNSA. The V end lost 1 base, the J end lost 7 bases, and 11 bases lay between the germline ends. There are 13 residues in the CDR3. CDR3 coding DNA: TGTGCCAGCAGCTTAGGGGTAGGGCGGGAGCAGTACTTC. This codes for CASSLGVGREQYF.

Notes on this clone: The sample has other DNA sequences that encode this CDR3 too. The chain links TRBV6-5 to TRBJ2-5; the D gene is possibly TRBD1 (5 bases). Trimming took off 0 bases at V and 1 base at J, with 9 bases between the two ends. This CDR3 region has 15 residues. CDR1 and CDR2 (germline): MNHEY, SVGAGI. As DNA, the CDR3 is TGTGCCAGCAGTTACTCTCCAGGGCCCCAAGAGACCCAGTACTTC. It encodes CASSYSPGPQETQYF.

The rearrangement uses TRBV27 and TRBJ1-5; D not resolved. The CDR3 contains 16 residues. Germline CDR1 and CDR2: MNHEY and SMNVEV (reference sequence). Trimming cost V 5 bases and J 5 bases, with 19 bases left between them. This CDR3 is CASSLRGVNQYQPQHF. DNA of the CDR3: TGTGCCAGCAGTCTCCGCGGGGTCAATCAATATCAGCCCCAGCATTTT.

V usage is TRBV6-1 and J usage is TRBJ1-2; 7 bases agree with TRBD1. The V segment lost 3 bases and the J segment 7 bases; nucleotides outside the gene matches: 11. The CDR3 spans 15 residues. Per germline, CDR1 MNHNS and CDR2 SASEGT. The CDR3 sequence: CASSDPGQAAAGYTF. As DNA, the CDR3 is TGTGCCAGCAGTGACCCAGGACAGGCGGCTGCTGGCTACACCTTC.

This chain connects TRBV30 to TRBJ2-2; possibly TRBD1 for D (5 bases). This CDR3 region has 15 residues. From germline, CDR1 is GTSNPN and CDR2 SVGIG (reference sequence). The germline V and J ends were trimmed by 2 bases and 7 bases, with 17 bases remaining between them. In DNA form, the CDR3 reads TGTGCCTGGAGTATGTTTACTCAGGGCGGCGGGGAGCTGTTTTTT. Translation: CAWSMFTQGGGELFF. Full variable domain (missing parts from reference TRBV30 and TRBJ2-2): SQTIHQWPATLVQPVGSPLSLECTVEGTSNPNLYWYRQAAGRGLQLLFYSVGIGQISSEVPQNLSASRPQDRQFILSSKKLLLSDSGFYLCAWSMFTQGGGELFFGEGSRLTVL.

The chain joins TRBV25-1 to TRBJ2-5; D may be TRBD1 or TRBD2 (5 bases each). The CDR3 contains 16 residues. V shed 1 base and J shed 0 bases, with 12 bases lying between them. Germline CDR1 reads MGHDK; CDR2 reads SYGVNS. The CDR3 DNA follows: TGTGCCAGCAGTGAATTAGGGACGGTGGACCAAGAGACCCAGTACTTC. Translation gives CASSELGTVDQETQYF.